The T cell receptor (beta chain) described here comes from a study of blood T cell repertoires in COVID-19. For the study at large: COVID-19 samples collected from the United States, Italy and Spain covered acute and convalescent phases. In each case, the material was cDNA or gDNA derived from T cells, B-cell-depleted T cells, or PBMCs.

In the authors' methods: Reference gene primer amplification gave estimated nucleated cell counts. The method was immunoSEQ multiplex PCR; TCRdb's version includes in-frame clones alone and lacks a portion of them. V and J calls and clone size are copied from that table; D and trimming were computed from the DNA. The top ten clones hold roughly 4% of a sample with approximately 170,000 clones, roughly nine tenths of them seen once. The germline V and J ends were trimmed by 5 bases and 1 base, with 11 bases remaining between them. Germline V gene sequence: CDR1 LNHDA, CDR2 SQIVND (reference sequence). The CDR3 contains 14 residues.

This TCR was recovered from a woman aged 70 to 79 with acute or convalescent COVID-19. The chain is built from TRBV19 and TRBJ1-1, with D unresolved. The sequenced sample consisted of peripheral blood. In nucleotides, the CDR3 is TGTGCCAGTAGTCATTCCAGGAAGAACACTGAAGCTTTCTTT. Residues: CASSHSRKNTEAFF.